The next 31 T cell receptor beta chains were all read from a single sample in a study of identical twins. TCRdb processed the 5' RACE reads anew with MiXCR; each CDR3 protein has one entry. In the table there are around 690,000 distinct CDR3 sequences, around 20% of which are singletons. Another study also made use of these data, one on T cells expressing NK-cell markers.

The sample comprised PBMCs. The receptors originated from a woman aged 18-29 years in good health.

This clonotype has at least ten counts. The V and J genes are TRBV7-9 and TRBJ1-5; D is unclear. Germline CDR1 reads SEHNR; CDR2 reads FQNEAQ (reference sequence). The CDR3 extends over 12 amino acids. Trimming took off 5 bases at V and 5 bases at J, with 7 bases between the two ends. CDR3 nucleotides: TGTGCCAGCAGCATTATGGATCAGCCCCAGCATTTT. Translation gives CASSIMDQPQHF.

V is TRBV7-9 and J is TRBJ2-1; D unresolved. The CDR3 is made up of 12 amino acids. The ends were cut back, 5 bases at V and 6 bases at J, with 8 bases in the middle. The germline V gene has CDR1 SEHNR and CDR2 FQNEAQ (reference sequence). The CDR3 nucleotides are TGTGCCAGCAGCCCGGTCGCCAATGAGCAGTTCTTC. Amino acids: CASSPVANEQFF. Together with reference TRBV7-9 and TRBJ2-1, the CDR3 gives the full variable domain: DTGVSQNPRHKITKRGQNVTFRCDPISEHNRLYWYRQTLGQGPEFLTYFQNEAQLEKSRLLSDRFSAERPKGSFSTLEIQRTEQGDSAMYLCASSPVANEQFFGPGTRLTVL.

V is TRBV6-2 or TRBV6-3 and J is TRBJ2-1; a weak D match, TRBD1 (6 bases). Germline loops: CDR1 MNHEY, CDR2 SVGEGT. CDR3 length equals 14 residues. Trimming shortened V by 7 bases and J by 6 bases, and 16 bases separated the two germline ends. The CDR3 loop is CASNQGQGFNEQFF. The CDR3 bases are TGTGCCAGCAATCAGGGTCAGGGGTTCAATGAGCAGTTCTTC.

This clonotype came up a few times. V gene TRBV10-3 combines with J gene TRBJ2-7, with a weak D call TRBD1 (6 bases). The CDR3 spans 14 residues. Trimming left V 6 bases short and J 4 bases short, with 16 bases between. CDR1 is ENHRY, CDR2 SYGVKD, per germline. CDR3 nucleotides: TGTGCCATCAGCCGGACAGTGGGGAGTTACGAGCAGTACTTC. Protein product: CAISRTVGSYEQYF.

This clonotype has just a few counts. This chain uses TRBV20-1 with TRBJ2-7, with 11 bases identical to TRBD1. The CDR3 totals 14 residues. V lost 3 bases, J lost 5 bases, and 6 bases stayed unmatched. From germline, CDR1 is DFQATT and CDR2 SNEGSKA (reference sequence). The CDR3 nucleotides are TGCAGTGCTAGTGAGGGACAGGGGGTTCACGAGCAGTACTTC. Translated, it gives CSASEGQGVHEQYF.

A few counts support this clonotype. The V gene is TRBV5-6, the J gene TRBJ2-7; unclear D gene. Germline V CDR1 and CDR2: SGHDT, YYEEEE. The CDR3 is 12 residues long. Deletions cut 0 bases from V and 7 bases from J, with 8 bases between. The CDR3 region is CASSLGTWEQYF. CDR3 DNA sequence: TGTGCCAGCAGCTTGGGGACGTGGGAGCAGTACTTC.

The chain uses TRBV7-9 and TRBJ2-1; D might be TRBD1 (6 bases). Per the germline V gene, CDR1 is SEHNR and CDR2 is FQNEAQ (reference sequence). This CDR3 region has 15 residues. V lost 4 bases, J lost 7 bases, and 17 bases lay in between. The DNA for the CDR3 is TGTGCCAGCAGCTCCTTCGTTGGGGGCAGGAATGAGCAGTTCTTC. It specifies CASSSFVGGRNEQFF.

V and J are TRBV3-1 and TRBJ2-3; D is undetermined. The CDR3 is 14 amino acids. Trimming left V 0 bases short and J 1 base short, with 5 bases between. In germline, CDR1 is LGHDT, CDR2 YNNKEL (reference sequence). The CDR3 nucleotides read TGTGCCAGCAGCCAAGATCCAGGCACAGATACGCAGTATTTT. Translation gives CASSQDPGTDTQYF.

This clonotype has at least ten counts. The gene calls are TRBV12-3 or TRBV12-4 and TRBJ1-4, with D possibly being TRBD1 (5 bases). This CDR3 contains 14 residues. V lost 6 bases, J lost 8 bases, and 16 bases lay in between. The CDR3 loop reads CASSTRGAEEKLFF. DNA for the CDR3: TGTGCCAGCAGCACCCGAGGGGCAGAGGAAAAACTGTTTTTT.

V usage is TRBV29-1 and J usage is TRBJ2-5; 9 bases match TRBD2. Looked up from germline, CDR1 is SQVTM and CDR2 is ANQGSEA. This CDR3 has 15 residues. The junction had 7 bases not matched to a gene; V was cut back by 5 bases and J by 0 bases. Here the CDR3 DNA reads TGCAGCGTTCAGCTAGCGGGGAAAAACCAAGAGACCCAGTACTTC. This translates into CSVQLAGKNQETQYF.

This chain joins TRBV2 and TRBJ2-1; 9 bases are a match to TRBD2. CDR3 length: 12 residues. Germline-derived CDR1 and CDR2 are SNHLY and FYNNEI. V lost 2 bases, J lost 13 bases, and 3 bases stayed unmatched. This chain's CDR3 is CASSEIAGVQFF. The CDR3 region has the DNA TGTGCCAGCAGTGAAATAGCGGGGGTACAGTTCTTC. The full variable domain, its missing parts supplied by reference TRBV2 and TRBJ2-1, is EPEVTQTPSHQVTQMGQEVILRCVPISNHLYFYWYRQILGQKVEFLVSFYNNEISEKSEIFDDQFSVERPDGSNFTLKIRSTKLEDSAMYFCASSEIAGVQFFGPGTRLTVL.

This clonotype appeared a few times. The chain links TRBV6-5 to TRBJ2-7, with D uncertain. CDR3 size: 15 residues. The germline V gene encodes CDR1 MNHEY and CDR2 SVGAGI. Trimming removed 3 bases from V and 1 base from J, with 13 bases in between. CDR3 protein: CASSYSQSLSYEQYF. CDR3 coding DNA: TGTGCCAGCAGTTATTCTCAGTCGCTATCCTACGAGCAGTACTTC.

This clonotype was recorded many times. The chain uses TRBV10-3 and TRBJ2-3; no clear D. The V and J ends lost 6 bases and 6 bases respectively, with 16 bases between them. CDR1 and CDR2 (germline): ENHRY, SYGVKD. This CDR3 has 14 residues. CDR3: CAIRDGAGRDTQYF. DNA of the CDR3: TGTGCCATCAGGGACGGCGCAGGAAGGGATACGCAGTATTTT.

This clonotype turned up a few times. The chain's CDR3 is CSAPNNRGQAKNIQYF. CDR3 sequence (DNA): TGCAGTGCTCCAAACAACAGGGGGCAAGCCAAAAACATTCAGTACTTC. The chain combines TRBV20-1 with TRBJ2-4, with 9 bases that match TRBD1. Germline CDR1 DFQATT, CDR2 SNEGSKA (reference sequence). V was pared by 5 bases and J by 0 bases, with 8 bases of the junction left unmatched. CDR3 length: 16 residues.

The chain uses TRBV15 and TRBJ1-1; a possible D gene is TRBD1 (5 bases). The CDR3 covers 15 residues. V lost 0 bases and J lost 5, with 13 bases in between. Germline loops: CDR1 LNHNV, CDR2 YYDKDF (reference sequence). CDR3 in amino acids: CATSRDRGVGTEAFF. In DNA form, the CDR3 reads TGTGCCACCAGCAGAGATCGAGGGGTAGGGACTGAAGCTTTCTTT. The full variable domain, with the rest looked up from reference TRBV15 and TRBJ1-1, is DAMVIQNPRYQVTQFGKPVTLSCSQTLNHNVMYWYQQKSSQAPKLLFHYYDKDFNNEADTPDNFQSRRPNTSFCFLDIRSPGLGDTAMYLCATSRDRGVGTEAFFGQGTRLTVV.

This clonotype was observed a few times. The J gene is TRBJ2-7, the V gene TRBV20-1; D is uncertain. This CDR3 region has 10 residues. Germline V CDR1 and CDR2: DFQATT, SNEGSKA (reference sequence). V lost 2 bases, J lost 6 bases, and 5 bases lay in between. Here the CDR3 reads CSARFVEQYF. The DNA of the CDR3 is TGCAGTGCTAGATTCGTCGAGCAGTACTTC.

This clonotype has only a few counts. The chain uses TRBV20-1 and TRBJ2-2; D could derive from TRBD1 or TRBD2 (5 bases each). This CDR3 spans 14 amino acids. Trimming pared 3 bases from V and 5 bases from J, leaving 13 bases between. Per the germline V gene, CDR1 is DFQATT and CDR2 is SNEGSKA (reference sequence). The CDR3 loop is CSASEGRGTGELFF. The CDR3 nucleotides are TGCAGTGCTAGTGAGGGGAGAGGGACCGGGGAGCTGTTTTTT.

This clonotype was seen more than once but under ten times. The chain couples TRBV2 to TRBJ2-7; no clear D gene. V lost 5 bases, J lost 1 base, and 6 bases lay in between. Germline V gene lookup returns CDR1 SNHLY and CDR2 FYNNEI. The CDR3 spans 12 residues. The CDR3 reads CASSYFSYEQYF. The CDR3 DNA reads as TGTGCCAGCAGTTATTTTTCCTACGAGCAGTACTTC. Filled out from reference TRBV2 and TRBJ2-7, the complete variable domain reads EPEVTQTPSHQVTQMGQEVILRCVPISNHLYFYWYRQILGQKVEFLVSFYNNEISEKSEIFDDQFSVERPDGSNFTLKIRSTKLEDSAMYFCASSYFSYEQYFGPGTRLTVT.

V is TRBV29-1 and J is TRBJ2-7; D might be TRBD1 (6 bases). The V gene lost 6 bases and the J gene lost 6 bases, with 15 bases spanning the gap. The germline V gene has CDR1 SQVTM and CDR2 ANQGSEA. The CDR3 has 12 amino acids. CDR3 DNA: TGCAGCGTCATAGAACAGGGTGGCGAGCAGTACTTC. Its translation: CSVIEQGGEQYF.

J is TRBJ1-2 and V is TRBV7-2, with 7 nucleotides matching TRBD1. CDR1 is SGHTA and CDR2 is FQGNSA in the germline V gene. CDR3 length equals 15 residues. V gave up 5 bases and J gave up 7 bases; unmatched junction bases: 13. Here the CDR3 reads CASSPQGQIYGGYTF. Here the CDR3 DNA reads TGTGCCAGCAGCCCGCAGGGACAGATCTATGGTGGCTACACCTTC.

The chain joins TRBV20-1 to TRBJ2-7; a possible D gene is TRBD2 (7 bases). Trimming shortened V by 3 bases and J by 0 bases, and 15 bases separated the two germline ends. Germline CDR1 and CDR2: DFQATT and SNEGSKA (reference sequence). The CDR3 extends over 15 amino acids. CDR3 region: CSARGGGADSYEQYF. The CDR3 region has the DNA TGCAGTGCTAGGGGGGGGGGCGCAGACTCCTACGAGCAGTACTTC.

The chain carries TRBV20-1 and TRBJ2-7; D is perhaps TRBD1 or TRBD2 (5 bases each). The CDR3 is 12 residues long. V lost 6 bases to trimming and J lost 6 bases, with 15 bases between them. Germline values: CDR1 DFQATT, CDR2 SNEGSKA (reference sequence). The CDR3 loop reads CSAPITGGEQYF. The CDR3 nucleotides are TGCAGTGCCCCCATAACAGGAGGCGAGCAGTACTTC.

The rearrangement links TRBV2 to TRBJ1-1; 7 positions agree with TRBD1. This CDR3 spans 14 amino acids. J lost 3 bases, V lost 8 bases, and 9 bases had no gene match. Germline V gene lookup returns CDR1 SNHLY and CDR2 FYNNEI. The CDR3 spells CASAPTGLYTEAFF. CDR3 DNA: TGTGCCAGCGCTCCGACAGGGCTTTACACTGAAGCTTTCTTT.

The rearrangement joins TRBV20-1 to TRBJ2-5; 13 nucleotides agree with TRBD2. V was clipped by 4 bases and J by 5 bases; unmatched bases: 1. The CDR3 contains 13 residues. Germline lookup yields CDR1 DFQATT and CDR2 SNEGSKA (reference sequence). CDR3 sequence reads: CSAKLAGGETQYF. CDR3 in DNA: TGCAGTGCTAAACTAGCGGGGGGGGAGACCCAGTACTTC.

A word on this clonotype: The junction departs from the called germline gene at one end, perhaps through a read error. The V call is TRBV5-1, the J call TRBJ1-6, with D unresolved. The CDR3 length is 13 residues. Per the germline V gene, CDR1 is SGHRS and CDR2 is YFSETQ. CDR3 sequence: CASRLARNSPLHF. As DNA, the CDR3 is TGCGCCAGCAGGTTGGCGAGAAATTCACCCCTCCACTTT.

This clonotype was observed a handful of times. The chain is built from TRBV4-2 and TRBJ1-2, with unresolved D. Between the trimmed V and J ends, which lost 1 base and 8 bases, there was a span of 20 bases. CDR3 length: 16 residues. Germline CDR1 reads LGHNA; CDR2 reads YNFKEQ. CDR3 coding DNA: TGTGCCAGCAGCCAAGGAGCTTTAAGGCCGAGGGAAGGCTACACCTTC. Its translation is CASSQGALRPREGYTF.

The chain carries TRBV3-1 and TRBJ2-7; weak D call: TRBD2 (6 bases). The CDR3 is made up of 14 amino acids. Trimming cost V 5 bases and J 3 bases, with 14 bases left between them. Germline CDR1 and CDR2: LGHDT and YNNKEL (reference sequence). CDR3 in DNA: TGTGCCAGCAGCTCCGCTAGCGCGGACTACGAGCAGTACTTC. Encoded protein: CASSSASADYEQYF.

The V gene is TRBV20-1, the J gene TRBJ2-5, with D perhaps TRBD1 (6 bases). CDR3 length: 13 residues. Germline V gene lookup returns CDR1 DFQATT and CDR2 SNEGSKA (reference sequence). The V gene lost 3 bases and the J gene lost 5 bases, with 13 bases spanning the gap. Here the CDR3 reads CSARGQHRETQYF. As DNA, the CDR3 is TGCAGTGCTAGGGGACAACACCGGGAGACCCAGTACTTC.

The chain uses TRBV5-1 and TRBJ2-5; D is unresolved. Germline CDR1 SGHRS, CDR2 YFSETQ. This CDR3 spans 14 amino acids. Trimming left V 2 bases short and J 3 bases short, with 11 bases between. The CDR3 spells CASSFFTEEETQYF. The DNA of the CDR3 is TGCGCCAGCAGCTTTTTTACGGAAGAAGAGACCCAGTACTTC.

The gene calls are TRBV7-9 and TRBJ2-7; 12 nucleotides align to TRBD2. V gave up 4 bases and J gave up 1 base; unmatched junction bases: 5. The V gene's germline CDR1 is SEHNR and CDR2 FQNEAQ (reference sequence). CDR3 length: 16 amino acids. DNA of the CDR3: TGTGCCAGCAGCTCCGGACTAGCGGGGTTTTCCTACGAGCAGTACTTC. Encoded protein: CASSSGLAGFSYEQYF.

J is TRBJ2-7 and V is TRBV5-5; tentative D call: TRBD2 (6 bases). V lost 4 bases and J 3 bases, leaving 11 bases between the germline ends. Germline-derived CDR1 and CDR2 are SGHKS and YYEKEE (reference sequence). This CDR3 is 13 amino acids long. The CDR3: CASSPGLLYEQYF. CDR3 DNA sequence: TGTGCCAGCAGCCCGGGACTTCTCTACGAGCAGTACTTC.